The clone carrying this T cell receptor beta chain has a count of ten or more. Its antigen remains unidentified. The entry originates in a study of T-cell reconstitution after alpha-beta-depleted transplantation in children. Points from the study as a whole: When one year had passed after transplant, most T-cell counts and diversity came from newly produced T cells. There were some patients whose high TCRbeta diversity at day 60 came from surviving recipient T cells and thymic progenitors. Reportedly, only several hundred clones from non-depleted graft cells drove alpha-beta T-cell counts at about two months.

Trimming cost V 0 bases and J 0 bases, with 1 base left between them. This CDR3 has 14 residues. Per germline, CDR1 SGHRS and CDR2 YFSETQ. Molecular barcoding with unique molecular identifiers was used for the TCRbeta library. TCRdb ran MiXCR on the PCR reads and lists one entry per CDR3 protein. This table has roughly 100,000 distinct CDR3 sequences, 5% to 6% appearing once. The clonotype originates from a female patient aged 2-15 years who had a stem cell transplant for Fanconi anemia, so the T cells may come from the graft donor. The specimen comprised PBMCs, mostly from graft donor cells, sampled 60 days after TCRalphabeta/CD19-depleted stem cell transplant. The chain joins TRBV5-1 to TRBJ2-6; D gene uncertain. CDR3 sequence: CASSLDSGANVLTF. In nucleotides, the CDR3 is TGCGCCAGCAGCTTGGACTCTGGGGCCAACGTCCTGACTTTC.